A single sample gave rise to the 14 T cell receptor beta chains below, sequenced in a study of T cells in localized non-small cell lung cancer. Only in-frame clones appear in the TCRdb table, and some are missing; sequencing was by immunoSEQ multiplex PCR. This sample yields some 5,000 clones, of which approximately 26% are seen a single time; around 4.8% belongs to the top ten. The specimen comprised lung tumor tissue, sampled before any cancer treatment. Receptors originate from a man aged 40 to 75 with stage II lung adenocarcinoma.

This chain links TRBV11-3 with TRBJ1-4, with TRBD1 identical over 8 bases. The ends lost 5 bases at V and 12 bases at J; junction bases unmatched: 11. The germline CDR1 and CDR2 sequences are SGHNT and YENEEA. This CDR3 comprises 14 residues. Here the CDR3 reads CASSVQGALGELFF. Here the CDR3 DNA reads TGTGCCAGCAGCGTGCAGGGGGCTCTCGGGGAACTGTTTTTT.

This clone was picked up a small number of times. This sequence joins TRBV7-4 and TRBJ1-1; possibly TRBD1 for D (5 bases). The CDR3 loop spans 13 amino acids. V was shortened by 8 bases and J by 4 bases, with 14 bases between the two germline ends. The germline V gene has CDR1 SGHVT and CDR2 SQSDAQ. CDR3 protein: CASVKDGTTEAFF. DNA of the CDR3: TGTGCCAGCGTTAAGGACGGGACCACTGAAGCTTTCTTT.

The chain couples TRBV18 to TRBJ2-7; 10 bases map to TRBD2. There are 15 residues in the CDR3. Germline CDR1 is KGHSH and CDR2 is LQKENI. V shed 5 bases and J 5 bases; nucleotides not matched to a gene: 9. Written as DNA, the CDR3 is TGTGCCAGCTCATTCCCTAGCGGGAGTTCAGACGAGCAGTACTTC. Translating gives CASSFPSGSSDEQYF.

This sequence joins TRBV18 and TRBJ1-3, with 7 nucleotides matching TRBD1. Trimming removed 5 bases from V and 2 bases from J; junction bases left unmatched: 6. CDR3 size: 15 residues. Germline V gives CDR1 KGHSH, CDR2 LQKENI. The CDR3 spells CASSLSGTAGNTIYF. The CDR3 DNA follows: TGTGCCAGCTCATTAAGCGGGACAGCTGGAAACACCATATATTTT.

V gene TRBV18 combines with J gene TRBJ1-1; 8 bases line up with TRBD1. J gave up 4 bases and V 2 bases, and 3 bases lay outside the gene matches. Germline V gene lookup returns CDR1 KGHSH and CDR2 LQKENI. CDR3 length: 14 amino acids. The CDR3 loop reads CASSPAGGGTEAFF. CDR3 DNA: TGTGCCAGCTCACCAGCAGGGGGCGGCACTGAAGCTTTCTTT. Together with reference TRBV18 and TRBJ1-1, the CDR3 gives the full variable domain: NAGVMQNPRHLVRRRGQEARLRCSPMKGHSHVYWYRQLPEEGLKFMVYLQKENIIDESGMPKERFSAEFPKEGPSILRIQQVVRGDSAAYFCASSPAGGGTEAFFGQGTRLTVV.

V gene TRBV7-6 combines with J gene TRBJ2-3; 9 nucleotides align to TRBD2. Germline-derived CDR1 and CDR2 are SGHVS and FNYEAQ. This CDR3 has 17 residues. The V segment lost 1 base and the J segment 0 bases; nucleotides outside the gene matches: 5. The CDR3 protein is CASSLDASGTSTDTQYF. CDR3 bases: TGTGCCAGCAGCTTAGATGCTAGCGGGACCAGCACAGATACGCAGTATTTT. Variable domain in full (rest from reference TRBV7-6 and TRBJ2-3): GAGVSQSPRYKVTKRGQDVALRCDPISGHVSLYWYRQALGQGPEFLTYFNYEAQQDKSGLPNDRFSAERPEGSISTLTIQRTEQRDSAMYRCASSLDASGTSTDTQYFGPGTRLTVL.

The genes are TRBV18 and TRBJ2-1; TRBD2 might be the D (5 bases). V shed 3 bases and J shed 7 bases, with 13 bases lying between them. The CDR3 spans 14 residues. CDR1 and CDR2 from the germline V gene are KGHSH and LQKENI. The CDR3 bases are TGTGCCAGCTCACCCAGCTGGGGAGCGAATGAGCAGTTCTTC. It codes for CASSPSWGANEQFF.

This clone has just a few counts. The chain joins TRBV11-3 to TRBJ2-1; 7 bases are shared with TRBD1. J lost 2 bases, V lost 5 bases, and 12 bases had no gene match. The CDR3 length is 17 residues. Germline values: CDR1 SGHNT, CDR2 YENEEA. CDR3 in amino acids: CASSPQTGLGTYNEQFF. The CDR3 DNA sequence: TGTGCCAGCAGCCCACAGACAGGGTTGGGTACCTACAATGAGCAGTTCTTC.

The CDR3 DNA is TGTGCAACTTCCGGACAAGCGAACACCGGGGAGCTGTTTTTT. Its translation is CATSGQANTGELFF. V is TRBV19 and J is TRBJ2-2, with D perhaps matching TRBD1 (5 bases). CDR3 length equals 14 residues. Germline V CDR1 and CDR2: LNHDA, SQIVND (reference sequence).

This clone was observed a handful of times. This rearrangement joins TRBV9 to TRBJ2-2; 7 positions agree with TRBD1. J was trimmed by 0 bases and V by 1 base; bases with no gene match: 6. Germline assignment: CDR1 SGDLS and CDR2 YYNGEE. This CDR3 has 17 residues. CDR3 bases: TGTGCCAGCAGCGTAATAGCCGGGACAGCGAACACCGGGGAGCTGTTTTTT. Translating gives CASSVIAGTANTGELFF.

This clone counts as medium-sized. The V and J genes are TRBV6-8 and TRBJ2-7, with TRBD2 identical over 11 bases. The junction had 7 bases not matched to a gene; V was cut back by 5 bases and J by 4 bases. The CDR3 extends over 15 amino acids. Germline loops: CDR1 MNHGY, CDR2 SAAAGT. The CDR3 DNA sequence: TGTGCCAGCAGTCAAAGGACTAGCGGGTCTTACGAGCAGTACTTC. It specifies CASSQRTSGSYEQYF.

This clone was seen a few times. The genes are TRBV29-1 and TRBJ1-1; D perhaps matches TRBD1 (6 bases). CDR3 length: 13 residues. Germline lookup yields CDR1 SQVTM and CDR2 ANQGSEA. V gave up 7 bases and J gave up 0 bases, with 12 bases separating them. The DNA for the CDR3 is TGCAGCGCTACGGGACAACTGAACACTGAAGCTTTCTTT. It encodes CSATGQLNTEAFF.

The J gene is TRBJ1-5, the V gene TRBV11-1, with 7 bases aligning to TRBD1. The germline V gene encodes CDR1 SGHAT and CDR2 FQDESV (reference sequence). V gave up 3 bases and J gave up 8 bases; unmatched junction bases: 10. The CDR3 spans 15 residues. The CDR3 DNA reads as TGTGCCAGCAGCTTCGGGACAGCACAAATCGAGCCCCAGCATTTT. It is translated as CASSFGTAQIEPQHF.

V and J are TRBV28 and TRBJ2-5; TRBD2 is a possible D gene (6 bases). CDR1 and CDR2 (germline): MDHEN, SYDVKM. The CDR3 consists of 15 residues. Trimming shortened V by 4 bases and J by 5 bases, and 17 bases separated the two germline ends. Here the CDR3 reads CASSSPFEGRETQYF. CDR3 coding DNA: TGTGCCAGCAGTTCCCCTTTTGAGGGGAGGGAGACCCAGTACTTC.